Each of the 6 T cell receptor beta chains below was sequenced from the same sample in a study of vaccination effects on CD4 cells after COVID-19. Before sequencing took place, the ViraFEST assay used viral peptide pools to expand antigen-specific CD4+ T cells. Having been cultured for 9 to 11 days, the cells underwent CD4+ T cell isolation. Subjects were given two BNT162b2 or mRNA-1273 vaccine doses. No antigens are known for them. Sequenced by immunoSEQ multiplex PCR; TCRdb stores in-frame clones only, minus some. The data contain about 30,000 clones, over 75% of them seen just once; the ten biggest clones take up more than 5%. Sequenced here: CD4+ T cells from PBMCs cultured with SARS-CoV-2 spike peptides, sampled after COVID-19 vaccination. These receptors all come from a human donor who received a COVID-19 vaccine. Some clones in this sample may be carry-over from other donors' samples.

CDR3 DNA sequence: TGTGCCAGCAGTTCCAGGGAAACTCAGCCCCAGCATTTT. Protein: CASSSRETQPQHF. The chain carries TRBV27 and TRBJ1-5, with D perhaps matching TRBD1 (5 bases). This CDR3 has 13 amino acids. From germline, CDR1 is MNHEY and CDR2 SMNVEV (reference sequence). Trimming left V 4 bases short and J 6 bases short, with 10 bases between.

The rearrangement links TRBV11-2 to TRBJ1-1; D possibly corresponds to TRBD1 (6 bases). The V and J ends lost 0 bases and 3 bases respectively, with 11 bases between them. CDR3 length: 15 amino acids. Germline V gene sequence: CDR1 SGHAT, CDR2 FQNNGV. CDR3 DNA: TGTGCCAGCAGCTTAGACAGGGGCCCTCACACTGAAGCTTTCTTT. This codes for CASSLDRGPHTEAFF.

The rearrangement uses TRBV6-5 and TRBJ2-2; D tentatively fits TRBD1 or TRBD2 (5 bases each). This CDR3 has 15 amino acids. Trimming shortened V by 6 bases and J by 3 bases, and 14 bases separated the two germline ends. CDR1 and CDR2 (germline): MNHEY, SVGAGI. Here the CDR3 reads CASRDWTLYTGELFF. The DNA for the CDR3 is TGTGCCAGCAGGGACTGGACACTCTACACCGGGGAGCTGTTTTTT.

This rearrangement joins TRBV5-1 to TRBJ1-2, with 7 bases fitting TRBD1. Germline V gives CDR1 SGHRS, CDR2 YFSETQ. This CDR3 comprises 13 residues. Losses at the gene ends were 4 bases for V and 5 bases for J; bases not matched to a gene: 5. CDR3 in amino acids: CASSLTGVYGYTF. The CDR3 region has the DNA TGCGCCAGCAGCCTTACAGGGGTATATGGCTACACCTTC.

This rearrangement joins TRBV7-3 to TRBJ2-2; possible D gene TRBD1, 5 bases. This CDR3 spans 14 amino acids. The V end was cut by 5 bases, the J end by 3 bases, with 10 bases between. Germline V gene sequence: CDR1 SGHTA, CDR2 FQGTGA. CDR3 protein: CASSLSGYTGELFF. The CDR3 DNA is TGTGCCAGCAGCCTTTCAGGGTACACCGGGGAGCTGTTTTTT.

The J gene is TRBJ1-5, the V gene TRBV5-6, with D uncertain. Between the trimmed V and J ends, which lost 4 bases and 0 bases, there was a span of 14 bases. Germline CDR1 reads SGHDT; CDR2 reads YYEEEE. The CDR3 runs to 16 residues. The chain's CDR3 is CASSPYPGNSNQPQHF. The CDR3 DNA sequence: TGTGCCAGCAGCCCCTACCCCGGGAATAGCAATCAGCCCCAGCATTTT.